The 13 T cell receptor beta chains reported below all come from one sample, sequenced in a study of OX40 agonist ivuxolimab in advanced cancers. Assay: immunoSEQ multiplex PCR; the TCRdb copy retains only in-frame clones and omits some. The table records roughly 80,000 clones, about 85% of them present only once. This material consisted of CD4+ or CD8+ T cells sorted from blood, taken in a trial of the OX40 agonist ivuxolimab. All receptors come from an adult with an advanced solid tumor such as melanoma, head and neck, liver or kidney cancer.

This clone was observed a single time. The J gene is TRBJ1-5, the V gene TRBV6-5; weak D call: TRBD1 (6 bases). The germline V and J ends were trimmed by 8 bases and 9 bases, with 20 bases remaining between them. The V gene's germline CDR1 is MNHEY and CDR2 SVGAGI. The CDR3 is 14 residues long. CDR3: CASSRRTDTRPQHF. CDR3 DNA sequence: TGTGCCAGCTCTCGACGGACAGATACCAGGCCCCAGCATTTT.

The chain couples TRBV11-2 to TRBJ2-5, with D unclear. Per the germline V gene, CDR1 is SGHAT and CDR2 is FQNNGV. This CDR3 is built from 12 residues. Trimming took off 2 bases at V and 7 bases at J, with 8 bases between the two ends. CDR3: CASSLRAGTQYF. The DNA of the CDR3 is TGTGCCAGCAGCTTAAGAGCCGGGACCCAGTACTTC.

The rearrangement joins TRBV6-5 to TRBJ1-2, with TRBD1 identical over 9 bases. In germline, CDR1 is MNHEY, CDR2 SVGAGI. The CDR3 has 14 amino acids. V lost 7 bases to trimming and J lost 5 bases; unmatched junction nucleotides: 8. The CDR3 nucleotides read TGTGCCAGCACCTTATCACAGGGGGCGTATGGCTACACCTTC. Translating it yields CASTLSQGAYGYTF.

This clone occurred a few times. The chain uses TRBV11-2 and TRBJ1-2; no firm D call. The CDR3 has 15 amino acids. V gave up 1 base and J gave up 3 bases, with 12 bases separating them. In germline, CDR1 is SGHAT, CDR2 FQNNGV. As DNA, the CDR3 is TGTGCCAGCAGCTTAGGTGCGGGCAGAGACTATGGCTACACCTTC. Translating gives CASSLGAGRDYGYTF.

This clone was seen only once. The chain joins TRBV5-6 to TRBJ2-2; weak D call: TRBD1 (6 bases). Trimming stripped 3 bases from V and 5 bases from J, with 11 bases between. Germline assignment: CDR1 SGHDT and CDR2 YYEEEE. The CDR3 loop spans 14 amino acids. The CDR3 loop is CASSYLDRTGELFF. CDR3 coding DNA: TGTGCCAGCAGCTACCTGGACAGAACCGGGGAGCTGTTTTTT.

This chain connects TRBV6-6 to TRBJ2-5; 8 bases match TRBD2. With V trimmed by 4 bases and J by 5 bases, 0 bases remained unmatched. Germline-derived CDR1 and CDR2 are MNHNY and SVGAGI (reference sequence). The CDR3 loop spans 12 amino acids. The CDR3 region has the DNA TGTGCCAGCAGTTCTAGCGGGGAGACCCAGTACTTC. Its protein product is CASSSSGETQYF.

This chain links TRBV19 with TRBJ1-1; D is possibly TRBD1 (5 bases). The CDR3 spans 15 residues. Germline assignment: CDR1 LNHDA and CDR2 SQIVND (reference sequence). The ends were cut back, 5 bases at V and 2 bases at J, with 15 bases in the middle. The CDR3 loop is CASSGGTRGNTEAFF. The DNA of the CDR3 is TGTGCCAGTAGTGGGGGGACGCGGGGTAACACTGAAGCTTTCTTT.

The chain combines TRBV7-2 with TRBJ2-5, with 8 bases lining up with TRBD2. Germline CDR1 and CDR2: SGHTA and FQGNSA. There are 16 residues in the CDR3. V lost 3 bases and J lost 0; bases outside the gene matches: 6. Written as DNA, the CDR3 is TGTGCCAGCAGCTTTGGCGGGGGGAACTACCAAGAGACCCAGTACTTC. It translates to CASSFGGGNYQETQYF. The full variable domain, completed using reference TRBV7-2 and TRBJ2-5, is GAGVSQSPSNKVTEKGKDVELRCDPISGHTALYWYRQSLGQGLEFLIYFQGNSAPDKSGLPSDRFSAERTGGSVSTLTIQRTQQEDSAVYLCASSFGGGNYQETQYFGPGTRLLVL.

The J gene is TRBJ1-1, the V gene TRBV10-3; TRBD1 matches at 7 bases. V was pared by 8 bases and J by 11 bases, with 20 bases of the junction left unmatched. The CDR3 runs to 15 residues. Germline V gene data show CDR1 as ENHRY and CDR2 as SYGVKD. The CDR3 protein is CAIQPGQRRERGAFF. The CDR3 region has the DNA TGTGCCATCCAACCGGGACAGCGGAGGGAGAGAGGGGCTTTCTTT.

The chain uses TRBV18 and TRBJ2-2; D may correspond to TRBD1 or TRBD2 (6 bases each). V shed 3 bases and J shed 3 bases, with 17 bases lying between them. Germline V lookup: CDR1 KGHSH, CDR2 LQKENI. The CDR3 is 17 amino acids. CDR3 in amino acids: CASSPGKGGQHTGELFF. The CDR3 DNA reads as TGTGCCAGCTCACCGGGAAAGGGGGGCCAGCACACCGGGGAGCTGTTTTTT.

The V and J genes are TRBV5-1 and TRBJ2-3; 8 bases are shared with TRBD2. Germline V lookup: CDR1 SGHRS, CDR2 YFSETQ. The ends lost 2 bases at V and 3 bases at J; junction bases unmatched: 8. The CDR3 extends over 16 amino acids. CDR3 sequence: CASSFGSGSRTDTQYF. CDR3 sequence (DNA): TGCGCCAGCAGCTTTGGGAGCGGGAGCCGTACAGATACGCAGTATTTT.

The rearrangement links TRBV19 to TRBJ2-3, with D possibly being TRBD2 (6 bases). Germline V gene data show CDR1 as LNHDA and CDR2 as SQIVND (reference sequence). The CDR3 spans 13 residues. Trimming shortened V by 7 bases and J by 6 bases, and 14 bases separated the two germline ends. As DNA, the CDR3 is TGTGCCAGTACCACGGGAGCCGGTGATACGCAGTATTTT. Translation gives CASTTGAGDTQYF. Combining the CDR3 with reference TRBV19 and TRBJ2-3 gives the whole variable domain DGGITQSPKYLFRKEGQNVTLSCEQNLNHDAMYWYRQDPGQGLRLIYYSQIVNDFQKGDIAEGYSVSREKKESFPLTVTSAQKNPTAFYLCASTTGAGDTQYFGPGTRLTVL.

The chain has TRBV28 and TRBJ2-5; D ambiguous. Germline CDR1 reads MDHEN; CDR2 reads SYDVKM. The V end was cut by 6 bases, the J end by 5 bases, with 19 bases between. The CDR3 is 15 residues long. CDR3 nucleotide sequence: TGTGCCAGCAGGCCTCCGGGCTTAGCTGTTGAGACCCAGTACTTC. Its protein product is CASRPPGLAVETQYF.